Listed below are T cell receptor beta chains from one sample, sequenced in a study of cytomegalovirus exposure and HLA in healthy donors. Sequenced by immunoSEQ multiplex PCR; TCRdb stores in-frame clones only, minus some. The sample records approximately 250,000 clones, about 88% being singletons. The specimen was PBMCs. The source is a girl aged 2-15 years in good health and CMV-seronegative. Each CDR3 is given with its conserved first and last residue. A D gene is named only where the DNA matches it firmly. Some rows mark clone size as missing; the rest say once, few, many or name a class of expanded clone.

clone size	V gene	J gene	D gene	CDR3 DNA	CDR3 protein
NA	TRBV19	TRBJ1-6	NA	TGTGCCAGTAGTATAGCTCGGGGGAGCCTTCTGGACTCACCCCTCCACTTT	CASSIARGSLLDSPLHF
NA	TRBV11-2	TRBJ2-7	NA	TGTGCCAGCAACCCCCACGGGGGCTACGAGCAGTACTTC	CASNPHGGYEQYF
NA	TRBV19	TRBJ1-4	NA	TGTGCCAGTAGCCCAGGGGTGCCTAATGAAAAACTGTTTTTT	CASSPGVPNEKLFF
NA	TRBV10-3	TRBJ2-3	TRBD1	TGTGCCATCAGTGCCGGGACAGGCACAGATACGCAGTATTTT	CAISAGTGTDTQYF
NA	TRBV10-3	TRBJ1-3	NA	TGTGCCATCAGCCCGGCAGGGTTCTCTGGAAACACCATATATTTT	CAISPAGFSGNTIYF
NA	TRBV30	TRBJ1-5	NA	TGTGCCTGGAGTGTAAGGGGGCCCCAGCATTTT	CAWSVRGPQHF
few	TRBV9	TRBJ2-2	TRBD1	TGTGCCAGCAGCGTACCCGGGACAGGGGGGTCAGAGGACACCGGGGAGCTGTTTTTT	CASSVPGTGGSEDTGELFF
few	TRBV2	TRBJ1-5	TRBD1	TGTGCCAGCAGTGAACGGGCAGGGGGCGGGTATGACAATCAGCCCCAGCATTTT	CASSERAGGGYDNQPQHF
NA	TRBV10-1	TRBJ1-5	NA	TGCGCCAGCAGTGAATCAAATCAGCCCCAGCATTTT	CASSESNQPQHF
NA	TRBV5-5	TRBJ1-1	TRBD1	TGTGCCAGCAGCTTAGGGGGCGGAAACACTGAAGCTTTCTTT	CASSLGGGNTEAFF
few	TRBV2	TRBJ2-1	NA	TGTGCCAGCGCAGGGTCCCGATCCTACAATGAGCAGTTCTTC	CASAGSRSYNEQFF
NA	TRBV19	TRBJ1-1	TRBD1	TGTGCCAGTATTGACAGGGGGAGAAATACTGAAGCTTTCTTT	CASIDRGRNTEAFF
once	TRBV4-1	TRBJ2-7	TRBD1	TGCGCCAGCAGCACAGGGGGCTACGAGCAGTACTTC	CASSTGGYEQYF
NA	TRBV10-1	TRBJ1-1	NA	TGCGCCAGCTCTGCAGGGATGAACACTGAAGCTTTCTTT	CASSAGMNTEAFF
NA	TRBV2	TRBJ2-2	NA	TGTGCCAGCGACATAGCGGAAAACACCGGGGAGCTGTTTTTT	CASDIAENTGELFF
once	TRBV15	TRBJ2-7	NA	TGTGCCACCAGCTTTTCGACTAGTATGAGCTACGAGCAGTACTTC	CATSFSTSMSYEQYF
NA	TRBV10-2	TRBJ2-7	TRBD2	TGCGCCAGCACCGGACTAGCGGGAGCGTCCTACGAGCAGTACTTC	CASTGLAGASYEQYF
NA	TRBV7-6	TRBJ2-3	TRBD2	TGTGCCAGCAGCTTGGTTAGCGGGGGGAACACAGATACGCAGTATTTT	CASSLVSGGNTDTQYF
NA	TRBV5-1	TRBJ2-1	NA	TGCGCCAGCAGCTTAGGACAGATTCAAACTGGTGAGCAGTTCTTC	CASSLGQIQTGEQFF
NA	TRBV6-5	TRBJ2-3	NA	TGTGCCAGCAGTTATTCCGGGGGTACGCAGTATTTT	CASSYSGGTQYF
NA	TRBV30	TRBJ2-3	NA	TGTGCCTGGAACCGGGGTAGCACAGATACGCAGTACTTT	CAWNRGSTDTQYF
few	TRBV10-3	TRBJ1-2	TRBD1	TGTGCCATCAGTGGACAGGGCTATGGCTACACCTTC	CAISGQGYGYTF
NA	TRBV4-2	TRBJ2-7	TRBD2	TGTGCCAGCAGCCAAGATGGGGCGTGGGTAGCGGGGACCTACGAGCAGTACTTC	CASSQDGAWVAGTYEQYF
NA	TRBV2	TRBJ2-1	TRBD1	TGTGCCAGCAGTGAACAGGGGCAGGGGGCTAATGAGCAGTTCTTC	CASSEQGQGANEQFF
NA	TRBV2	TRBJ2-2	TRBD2	TGTGCCAGTCGACGGGGACTAGCGGGAGGGCCCACCGGGGAGCTGTTTTTT	CASRRGLAGGPTGELFF
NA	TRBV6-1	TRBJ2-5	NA	TGTGCCAGCATTAGCCAAGAGACCCAGTACTTC	CASISQETQYF
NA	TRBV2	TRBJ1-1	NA	TGTGCCAGCAACGATCCCTTGGGGGGGTCCGCTTTCTTT	CASNDPLGGSAFF
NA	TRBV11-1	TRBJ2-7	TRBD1	TGTGCCAGCAGCTTAACGGACAGGTTCGACTACGAGCAGTACTTC	CASSLTDRFDYEQYF
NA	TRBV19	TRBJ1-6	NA	TGTGCCAGTAGTCCCGGACAAAATAATTCACCCCTCCACTTT	CASSPGQNNSPLHF
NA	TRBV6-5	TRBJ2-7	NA	TGTGCCAGCAGTTACTCAGGCATACAGTCCTACGAGCAGTACTTC	CASSYSGIQSYEQYF
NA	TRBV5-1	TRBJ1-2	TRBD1	TGCGCCAGCAGCTCAATCCGGGACAGGGGGCAAGAGGACTATGGCTACACCTTC	CASSSIRDRGQEDYGYTF
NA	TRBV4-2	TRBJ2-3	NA	TGTGCCAGCAGCCAAGACGGGACTTGGAGCACAGATACGCAGTATTTT	CASSQDGTWSTDTQYF
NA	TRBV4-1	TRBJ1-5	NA	TGCGCCAGCAGCCCCCACCACCGTCAGGGTCCTCAGCCCCAGCATTTT	CASSPHHRQGPQPQHF
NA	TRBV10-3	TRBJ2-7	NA	TGTGCCATCAGTGCAGGGAGGTACGAGCAGTACTTC	CAISAGRYEQYF
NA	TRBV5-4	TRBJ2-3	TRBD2	TGTGCCAGCAGCTTGTGGGAGGGAGGGAGGGCAGATACGCAGTATTTT	CASSLWEGGRADTQYF
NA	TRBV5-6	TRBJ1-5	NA	TGTGCCAGCAGCTTGCAGGGATATTCGGGTCAGCCCCAGCATTTT	CASSLQGYSGQPQHF
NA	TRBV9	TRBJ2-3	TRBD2	TGTGCCAGCAGCGTGGAAGGACTAGTGTCAGATACGCAGTATTTT	CASSVEGLVSDTQYF
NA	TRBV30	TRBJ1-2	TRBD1	TGTGCCTGGAGTGGGAAGGCCCGGGACAGAAACTATGGCTACACCTTC	CAWSGKARDRNYGYTF
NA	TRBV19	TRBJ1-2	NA	TGTGCCAGTAAACAGCCTAACTATGGCTACACCTTC	CASKQPNYGYTF
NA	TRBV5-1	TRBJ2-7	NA	TGCGCCAGCGGGTCGGGGAGCTCCTACGAGCAGTACTTC	CASGSGSSYEQYF
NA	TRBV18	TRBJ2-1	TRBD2	TGTGCCAGCTCACCAGGTGTCCTAGCGGGGGATCCATACAATGAGCAGTTCTTC	CASSPGVLAGDPYNEQFF
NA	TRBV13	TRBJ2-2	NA	TGTGCCAGCAGCTTAGGTCCGGTGAACACCGGGGAGCTGTTTTTT	CASSLGPVNTGELFF
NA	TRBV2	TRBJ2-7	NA	TGTGCCAGCAGTGCTATCTACGAGCAGTACTTC	CASSAIYEQYF
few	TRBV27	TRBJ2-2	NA	TGTGCCAGCAGTTTATTCCTTAGCGGTGAGCTGTTTTTT	CASSLFLSGELFF
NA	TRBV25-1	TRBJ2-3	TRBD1	TGTGCCAGCAGTGATGCCTGGGACAGGGTTTTTAGCACAGATACGCAGTATTTT	CASSDAWDRVFSTDTQYF
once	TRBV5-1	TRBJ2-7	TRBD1	TGCGCCACCCGGGACAGCAGCTCCTACGAGCAGTACTTC	CATRDSSSYEQYF
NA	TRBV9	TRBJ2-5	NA	TGTGCCAGCAGCGTGCCGGGAAAAGAGACCCAGTACTTC	CASSVPGKETQYF
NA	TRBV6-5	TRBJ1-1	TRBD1	TGTGCCAGTTCACAGGGGGATACTAGTGAAGCTTTCTTT	CASSQGDTSEAFF